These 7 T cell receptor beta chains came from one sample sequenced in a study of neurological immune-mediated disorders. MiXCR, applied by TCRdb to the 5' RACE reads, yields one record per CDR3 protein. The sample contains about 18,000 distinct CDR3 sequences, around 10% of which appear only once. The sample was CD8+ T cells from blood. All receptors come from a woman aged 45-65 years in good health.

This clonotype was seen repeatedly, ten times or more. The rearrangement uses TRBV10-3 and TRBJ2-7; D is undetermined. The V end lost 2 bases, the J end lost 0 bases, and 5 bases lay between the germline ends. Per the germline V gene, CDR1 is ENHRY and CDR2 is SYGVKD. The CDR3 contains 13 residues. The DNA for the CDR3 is TGTGCCATCAGTGAGACGGACTCCTACGAGCAGTACTTC. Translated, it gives CAISETDSYEQYF.

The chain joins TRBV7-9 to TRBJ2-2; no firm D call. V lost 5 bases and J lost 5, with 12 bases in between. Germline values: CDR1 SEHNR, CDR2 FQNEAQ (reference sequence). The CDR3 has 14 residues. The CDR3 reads CASSPPVLTGELFF. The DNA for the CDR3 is TGTGCCAGCAGCCCCCCTGTCCTTACCGGGGAGCTGTTTTTT.

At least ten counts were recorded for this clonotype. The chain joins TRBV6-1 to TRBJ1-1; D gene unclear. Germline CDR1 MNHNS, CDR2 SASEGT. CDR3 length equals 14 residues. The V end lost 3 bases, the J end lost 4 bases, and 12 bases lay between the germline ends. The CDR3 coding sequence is TGTGCCAGCAGTGATGTTGCAGGTGGCACTGAAGCTTTCTTT. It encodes CASSDVAGGTEAFF.

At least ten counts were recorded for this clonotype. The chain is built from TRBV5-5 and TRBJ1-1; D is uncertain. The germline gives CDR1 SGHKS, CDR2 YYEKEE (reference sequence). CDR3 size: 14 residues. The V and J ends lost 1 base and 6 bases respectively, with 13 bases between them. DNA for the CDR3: TGTGCCAGCAGCTTGACAGTCCTATCCCCTGAAGCTTTCTTT. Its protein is CASSLTVLSPEAFF.

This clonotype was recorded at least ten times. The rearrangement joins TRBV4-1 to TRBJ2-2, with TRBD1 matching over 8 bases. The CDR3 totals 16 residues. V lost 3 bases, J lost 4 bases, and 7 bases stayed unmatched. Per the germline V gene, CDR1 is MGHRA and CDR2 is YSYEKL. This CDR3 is CASSHPYTGGTGELFF. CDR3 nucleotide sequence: TGCGCCAGCAGCCATCCTTACACAGGGGGCACCGGGGAGCTGTTTTTT.

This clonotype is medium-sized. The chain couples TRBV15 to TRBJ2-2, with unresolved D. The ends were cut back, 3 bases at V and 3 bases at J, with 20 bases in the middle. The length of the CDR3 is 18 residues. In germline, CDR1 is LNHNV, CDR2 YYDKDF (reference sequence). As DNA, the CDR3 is TGTGCCACCAGCAGCGTCGGCCAACTAAAGGGTTACACCGGGGAGCTGTTTTTT. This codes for CATSSVGQLKGYTGELFF.

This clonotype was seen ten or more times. The CDR3 DNA reads TGTGCCAGCAGTTTAATGCTGTATGGCTACACCTTC. This encodes CASSLMLYGYTF. The rearrangement links TRBV27 to TRBJ1-2, with D unresolved. This CDR3 is built from 12 residues. In germline, CDR1 is MNHEY, CDR2 SMNVEV (reference sequence). V was trimmed by 2 bases and J by 5 bases, leaving 6 bases between them.